This TCR beta chain was sequenced in a study of human T cells and chemical hapten exposure. As to this clonotype: Its antigen is as yet unknown.

Noted time point: patch test 1, 2 weeks after DPC sensitization. Treatment of the sample: therapeutic diphenylcyclopropenone sensitization with weekly scalp DPC. Ahead of each patch test application, blood was drawn. In germline, CDR1 is LGHNA, CDR2 YSLEER. The CDR3 is 16 residues long. With 0 bases removed from V and 4 bases from J, the gap between germline ends came to 14 bases. Points from the study as a whole: PT1 expanded TCR counts and patch test score correlated positively. After DPC sensitization, TCRs above 1 in 1000 frequency showed no change.

Original handling: 96,000 or so TCRs per sample was the median, with a range of about 23,224 to 750,000. A single record per CDR3 protein comes from TCRdb applying MiXCR to the RACE reads. These V and J calls derive from TCRdb rather than the authors' analysis. The sample has 95,000 to 150,000 distinct CDR3 sequences; around 13% are singletons. This clonotype was obtained from a man aged 18-30 years with alopecia areata. Some clones in this sample may be carry-over from other donors' samples. The chain has TRBV4-3 and TRBJ2-3; D is uncertain. The sample consisted of whole blood, taken in connection with sensitization to the hapten diphenylcyclopropenone (DPC). CDR3 nucleotide sequence: TGCGCCAGCAGCCAAGATCTTAACCCAGCTTCAGATACGCAGTATTTT. Translation: CASSQDLNPASDTQYF.